Listed here are 19 T cell receptor beta chains from one sample, sequenced in a study of blood T cells in healthy people across ages. Through a sample-barcoded 5' primer and a J-beta primer mix, a second PCR was run for 7 to 11 cycles. From the 5' RACE reads, TCRdb called clonotypes with MiXCR, one entry per CDR3 protein. The table includes about 640,000 distinct CDR3 sequences, approximately 30% detected once. Sequencing was performed on blood. The receptors come from a woman of 80 years or more in good health.

This clonotype was observed a handful of times. The J gene is TRBJ2-1, the V gene TRBV5-1, with D perhaps TRBD1 or TRBD2 (5 bases each). Germline V gene sequence: CDR1 SGHRS, CDR2 YFSETQ. The CDR3 is 15 amino acids. The ends were cut back, 1 base at V and 3 bases at J, with 11 bases in the middle. The CDR3: CASSLLGDVYNEQFF. In DNA form, the CDR3 reads TGCGCCAGCAGCTTGTTGGGGGACGTCTACAATGAGCAGTTCTTC.

V is TRBV6-1 and J is TRBJ1-1; no clear D gene. The CDR3 spans 13 residues. CDR1 and CDR2 (germline): MNHNS, SASEGT. Between the trimmed V and J ends, which lost 4 bases and 1 base, there was a span of 7 bases. CDR3 residues: CASSGSWNTEAFF. CDR3 nucleotides: TGTGCCAGCAGTGGTTCTTGGAACACTGAAGCTTTCTTT.

There are many counts of this clonotype. The V and J genes are TRBV9 and TRBJ2-1; D unresolved. This CDR3 region has 15 residues. Trimming removed 0 bases at V and 1 base at J, with 8 bases between. Per germline, CDR1 SGDLS and CDR2 YYNGEE. CDR3 in amino acids: CASSVEGWSYNEQFF. CDR3 in DNA: TGTGCCAGCAGCGTAGAGGGTTGGTCCTACAATGAGCAGTTCTTC. Full variable domain (missing parts from reference TRBV9 and TRBJ2-1): DSGVTQTPKHLITATGQRVTLRCSPRSGDLSVYWYQQSLDQGLQFLIQYYNGEERAKGNILERFSAQQFPDLHSELNLSSLELGDSALYFCASSVEGWSYNEQFFGPGTRLTVL.

J is TRBJ2-7 and V is TRBV11-3; D remains ambiguous. This CDR3 comprises 14 residues. Between the trimmed V and J ends, which lost 1 base and 0 bases, there was a span of 7 bases. CDR1 and CDR2 (germline): SGHNT, YENEEA. Here the CDR3 reads CASSLADGSYEQYF. CDR3 bases: TGTGCCAGCAGCTTAGCGGACGGCTCCTACGAGCAGTACTTC.

The chain is built from TRBV28 and TRBJ2-5, with D possibly being TRBD2 (6 bases). V was pared by 5 bases and J by 11 bases, with 18 bases between. The CDR3 is 13 residues long. Germline CDR1 is MDHEN and CDR2 is SYDVKM. The CDR3 here is CASSMEEGAKQYF. CDR3 in DNA: TGTGCCAGCAGTATGGAGGAGGGTGCGAAGCAGTACTTC.

This clonotype was detected only a few times. The chain couples TRBV30 to TRBJ1-1; D is perhaps TRBD1 (6 bases). CDR1 and CDR2 from the germline V gene are GTSNPN and SVGIG (reference sequence). V lost 4 bases and J lost 1, with 10 bases in between. The CDR3 sequence is 13 residues long. The CDR3 DNA reads TGTGCCTGGAAGGGGGGCCGGAACACTGAAGCTTTCTTT. Translation: CAWKGGRNTEAFF.

There are many counts of this clonotype. The chain links TRBV7-2 to TRBJ1-5; unclear D gene. Trimming removed 5 bases at V and 4 bases at J, with 12 bases between. The CDR3 covers 14 residues. Germline V gives CDR1 SGHTA, CDR2 FQGNSA. CDR3 nucleotides: TGTGCCAGCAGCCGCGCCCTGGGGAATCAGCCCCAGCATTTT. Residues: CASSRALGNQPQHF.

This clonotype has ten or more counts. The chain couples TRBV6-1 to TRBJ2-7; D might be TRBD1 (6 bases). V was trimmed by 5 bases and J by 0 bases, leaving 14 bases between them. Germline V CDR1 and CDR2: MNHNS, SASEGT. The CDR3 covers 15 residues. In nucleotides, the CDR3 is TGTGCCAGCAGTCGTTCAGGGGACACCTCCTACGAGCAGTACTTC. It encodes CASSRSGDTSYEQYF.

This clonotype was observed many times. This chain joins TRBV3-1 and TRBJ2-7, with D possibly being TRBD2 (5 bases). Between the trimmed V and J ends, which lost 0 bases and 5 bases, there was a span of 14 bases. The germline CDR1 and CDR2 sequences are LGHDT and YNNKEL (reference sequence). The CDR3 runs to 15 residues. CDR3 nucleotide sequence: TGTGCCAGCAGCCAAGACAGGACTGGACGAGACGAGCAGTACTTC. Translated, it gives CASSQDRTGRDEQYF.

The V and J genes are TRBV10-2 and TRBJ2-3; TRBD2 agrees at 10 bases. CDR3 size: 15 residues. V shed 6 bases, J shed 4 bases, and the junction held 7 bases outside the gene matches. Germline CDR1 is WSHSY and CDR2 is SAAADI. CDR3 bases: TGCGCCAGCAGCCGCCCTAGCGGGGGTTCAGATACGCAGTATTTT. It encodes CASSRPSGGSDTQYF.

This clonotype came up a few times. A much larger clonotype is one base distant, so this may be a read error. The genes are TRBV7-2 and TRBJ2-1; 11 bases align to TRBD2. The DNA end favors TRBJ2-7, so the J call may be wrong. This CDR3 has 16 residues. Germline CDR1 SGHTA, CDR2 FQGNSA. CDR3 sequence: CASSLVSGGANNEQYF. The CDR3 DNA sequence: TGTGCCAGCAGCTTAGTTAGCGGGGGGGCCAACAATGAGCAGTACTTC.

CDR3 sequence: CASSQGLAGGNEQFF. DNA of the CDR3: TGTGCCAGCAGCCAGGGACTAGCTGGGGGCAATGAGCAGTTCTTC. The chain couples TRBV4-2 to TRBJ2-1, with TRBD2 matching over 9 bases. CDR1 LGHNA and CDR2 YNFKEQ come from the germline V gene. The length of the CDR3 is 15 residues. Trimming removed 3 bases from V and 6 bases from J; junction bases left unmatched: 6.

Ten or more counts support this clonotype. This chain links TRBV6-1 with TRBJ1-6, with TRBD1 matching 12 bases. The germline CDR1 and CDR2 sequences are MNHNS and SASEGT. The CDR3 has 19 amino acids. J gave up 1 base and V 6 bases, and 10 bases lay outside the gene matches. The CDR3 loop is CASRSGTGGVKSYNSPLHF. The CDR3 DNA follows: TGTGCCAGCAGGTCCGGGACAGGGGGCGTAAAGTCCTATAATTCACCCCTCCACTTT.

A single count supports this clonotype. CDR3 coding DNA: TGTGCCAGCAGCCAACACCCGGACATCCGGACAGATACGCAGTATTTT. This encodes CASSQHPDIRTDTQYF. The V gene is TRBV3-1, the J gene TRBJ2-3; perhaps TRBD1 as D (5 bases). Germline CDR1 is LGHDT and CDR2 is YNNKEL (reference sequence). Trimming removed 2 bases at V and 3 bases at J, with 15 bases between. The CDR3 is made up of 16 amino acids.

A single count supports this clonotype. The CDR3 DNA is TGTGCCAGCAGCGTAGGAGGGATCGGAAACACCATATATTTT. Its translation is CASSVGGIGNTIYF. The chain uses TRBV9 and TRBJ1-3; the D is unclear. The germline V gene has CDR1 SGDLS and CDR2 YYNGEE. CDR3 length: 14 residues. V was pared by 0 bases and J by 4 bases, with 8 bases between.

This clonotype was picked up a small number of times. V usage is TRBV5-6 and J usage is TRBJ2-2, with 9 positions matching TRBD1. Germline V CDR1 and CDR2: SGHDT, YYEEEE. V shed 4 bases, J shed 5 bases, and the junction held 12 bases outside the gene matches. The CDR3 is 17 residues long. The CDR3 protein is CASSPPGQGTLTGELFF. The DNA for the CDR3 is TGTGCCAGCAGCCCCCCGGGACAGGGCACACTTACCGGGGAGCTGTTTTTT.

J is TRBJ2-7 and V is TRBV5-1; D is uncertain. With 0 bases removed from V and 7 bases from J, the gap between germline ends came to 11 bases. The length of the CDR3 is 13 residues. Germline CDR1 and CDR2: SGHRS and YFSETQ. CDR3 nucleotides: TGCGCCAGCAGCTTGGCGGCCTACAATGAGCAGTACTTC. Its protein is CASSLAAYNEQYF. Using reference TRBV5-1 and TRBJ2-7 for the parts outside the CDR3, the full variable domain is KAGVTQTPRYLIKTRGQQVTLSCSPISGHRSVSWYQQTPGQGLQFLFEYFSETQRNKGNFPGRFSGRQFSNSRSEMNVSTLELGDSALYLCASSLAAYNEQYFGPGTRLTVT.

This clonotype has a count of ten or more. The genes are TRBV7-2 and TRBJ2-1; the D is unclear. CDR3 length: 15 amino acids. The germline gives CDR1 SGHTA, CDR2 FQGNSA. Trimming pared 0 bases from V and 6 bases from J, leaving 12 bases between. CDR3 nucleotides: TGTGCCAGCAGCTTAGCGGCTGGGGTTCGCAATGAGCAGTTCTTC. It translates to CASSLAAGVRNEQFF.

The chain employs TRBV20-1 and TRBJ2-7, with TRBD1 matching 10 bases. From germline, CDR1 is DFQATT and CDR2 SNEGSKA (reference sequence). The trim removed 6 bases at V and 1 base at J, leaving 3 bases unmatched. This CDR3 is built from 13 residues. CDR3 loop: CSATDRGSYEQYF. In nucleotides, the CDR3 is TGCAGTGCCACGGACAGGGGGTCCTACGAGCAGTACTTC.